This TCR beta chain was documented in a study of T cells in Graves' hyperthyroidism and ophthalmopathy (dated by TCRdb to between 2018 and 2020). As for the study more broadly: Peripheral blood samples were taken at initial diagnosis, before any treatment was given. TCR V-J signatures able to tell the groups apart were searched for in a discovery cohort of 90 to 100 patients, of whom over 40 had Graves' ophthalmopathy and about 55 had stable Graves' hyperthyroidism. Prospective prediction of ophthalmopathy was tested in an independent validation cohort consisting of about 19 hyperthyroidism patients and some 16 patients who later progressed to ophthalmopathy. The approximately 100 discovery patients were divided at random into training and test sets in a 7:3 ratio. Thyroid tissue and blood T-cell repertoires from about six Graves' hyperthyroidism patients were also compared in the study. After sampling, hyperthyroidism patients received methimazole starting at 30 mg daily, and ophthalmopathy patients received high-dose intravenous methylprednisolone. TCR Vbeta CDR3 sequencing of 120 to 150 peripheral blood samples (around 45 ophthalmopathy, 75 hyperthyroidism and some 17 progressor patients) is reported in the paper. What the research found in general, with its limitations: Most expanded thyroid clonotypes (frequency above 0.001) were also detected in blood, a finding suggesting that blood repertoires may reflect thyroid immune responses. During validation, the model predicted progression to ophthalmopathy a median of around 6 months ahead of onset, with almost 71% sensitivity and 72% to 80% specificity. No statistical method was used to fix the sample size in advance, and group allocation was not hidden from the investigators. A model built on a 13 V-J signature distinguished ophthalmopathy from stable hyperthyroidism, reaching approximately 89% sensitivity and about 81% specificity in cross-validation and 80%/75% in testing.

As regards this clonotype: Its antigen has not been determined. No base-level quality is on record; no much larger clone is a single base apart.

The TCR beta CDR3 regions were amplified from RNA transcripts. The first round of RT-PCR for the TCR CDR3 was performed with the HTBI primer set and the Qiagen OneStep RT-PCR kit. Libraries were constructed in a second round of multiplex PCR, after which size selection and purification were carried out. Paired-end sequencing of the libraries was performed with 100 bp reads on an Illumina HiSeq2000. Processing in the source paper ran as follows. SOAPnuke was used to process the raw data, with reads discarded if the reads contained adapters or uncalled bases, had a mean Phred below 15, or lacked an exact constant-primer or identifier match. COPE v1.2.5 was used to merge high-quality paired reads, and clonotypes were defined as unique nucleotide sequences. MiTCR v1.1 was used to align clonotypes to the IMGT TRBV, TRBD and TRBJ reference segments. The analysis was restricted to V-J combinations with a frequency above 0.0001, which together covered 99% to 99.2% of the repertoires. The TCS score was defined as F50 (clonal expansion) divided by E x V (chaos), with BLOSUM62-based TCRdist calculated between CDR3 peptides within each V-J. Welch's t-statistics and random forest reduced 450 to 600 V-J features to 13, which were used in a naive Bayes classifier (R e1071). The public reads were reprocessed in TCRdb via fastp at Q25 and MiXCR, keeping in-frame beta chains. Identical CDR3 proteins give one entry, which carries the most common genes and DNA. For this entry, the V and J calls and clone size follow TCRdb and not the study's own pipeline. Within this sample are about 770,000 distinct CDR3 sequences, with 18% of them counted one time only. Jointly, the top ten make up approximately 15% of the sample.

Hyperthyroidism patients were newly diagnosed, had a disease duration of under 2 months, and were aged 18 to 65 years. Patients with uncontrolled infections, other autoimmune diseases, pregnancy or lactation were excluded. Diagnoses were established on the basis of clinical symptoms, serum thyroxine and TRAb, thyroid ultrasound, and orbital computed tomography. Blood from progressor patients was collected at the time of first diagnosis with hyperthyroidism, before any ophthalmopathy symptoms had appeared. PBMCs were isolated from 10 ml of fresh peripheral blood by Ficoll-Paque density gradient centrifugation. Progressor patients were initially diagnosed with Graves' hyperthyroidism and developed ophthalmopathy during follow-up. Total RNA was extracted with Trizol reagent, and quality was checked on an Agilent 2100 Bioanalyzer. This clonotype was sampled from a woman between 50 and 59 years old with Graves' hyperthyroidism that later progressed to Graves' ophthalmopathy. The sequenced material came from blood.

The CDR3 protein: CASTQDRSSYNEQFF. The nucleotides are TGTGCCAGCACCCAAGACAGGAGCTCCTACAATGAGCAGTTCTTC. Here the chain combines TRBV6-1 and TRBJ2-1, and possibly TRBD1, on 6 matching bases. At the junction V is shortened by 7 bases and J by 0 bases, with 13 bases in between. The CDR3, from cysteine to phenylalanine, totals 15 residues. The kept DNA is CDR3 alone, 45 bases in frame from the first base. According to the germline V gene, CDR1 reads MNHNS and CDR2 reads SASEGT.